Each of the 16 T cell receptor beta chains below was sequenced from the same sample in a study of T cells in Graves' hyperthyroidism and ophthalmopathy. Template material for amplifying TCR beta CDR3 regions consisted of RNA transcripts. TCR CDR3 underwent first-round RT-PCR with the HTBI primer set. TCRdb itself ran the multiplex PCR reads through MiXCR, one entry per CDR3 protein. The table has about 590,000 distinct CDR3 sequences, around 16% seen once. Sequenced sample: blood. These receptors all come from a woman under 40 with Graves' hyperthyroidism.

This clonotype was observed a handful of times. This CDR3 is CASSLSPPETQYF. In nucleotides, the CDR3 is TGTGCCAGCAGTTTATCTCCCCCAGAGACCCAGTACTTC. The V and J genes are TRBV27 and TRBJ2-5; D call uncertain. Germline CDR1 is MNHEY and CDR2 is SMNVEV (reference sequence). Trimming shortened V by 0 bases and J by 4 bases, and 6 bases separated the two germline ends. This CDR3 is built from 13 residues.

This clonotype was detected ten times or more. The chain uses TRBV20-1 and TRBJ2-1; 8 positions match TRBD2. Germline V gives CDR1 DFQATT, CDR2 SNEGSKA (reference sequence). This CDR3 region has 14 residues. V was pared by 6 bases and J by 4 bases, with 8 bases of the junction left unmatched. DNA for the CDR3: TGCAGTGCACGCCCGGGACTAGGGTACAATGAGCAGTTCTTC. Translation gives CSARPGLGYNEQFF.

This clonotype was observed many times. The chain couples TRBV20-1 to TRBJ1-2; D remains unclear. V lost 2 bases, J lost 2 bases, and 12 bases lay in between. The CDR3 consists of 14 residues. Germline assignment: CDR1 DFQATT and CDR2 SNEGSKA (reference sequence). The chain's CDR3 is CSARRLLGNYGYTF. CDR3 in DNA: TGCAGTGCTAGACGACTCTTGGGGAACTATGGCTACACCTTC.

This clonotype was observed at least ten times. The chain combines TRBV18 with TRBJ2-7; D not certain. V was trimmed by 1 base and J by 0 bases, leaving 7 bases between them. CDR1 is KGHSH and CDR2 is LQKENI in the germline V gene. The CDR3 runs to 14 residues. CDR3 region: CASSPLPISYEQYF. The CDR3 DNA reads as TGTGCCAGCTCACCACTACCGATCTCCTACGAGCAGTACTTC.

This clonotype showed up many times. This chain links TRBV5-1 with TRBJ2-7, with TRBD1 as a possible D gene (5 bases). This CDR3 spans 13 amino acids. The germline CDR1 and CDR2 sequences are SGHRS and YFSETQ. Trimming stripped 2 bases from V and 2 bases from J, with 8 bases between. The CDR3 spells CASSFLGAYEQYF. Written as DNA, the CDR3 is TGCGCCAGCAGCTTCCTAGGGGCCTACGAGCAGTACTTC.

Comment on this clonotype: This may stem from a read error, because a much larger clone lies one nucleotide away. The chain is built from TRBV29-1 and TRBJ1-1; tentatively, D is TRBD1 (5 bases). Germline CDR1 SQVTM, CDR2 ANQGSEA. The germline V and J ends were trimmed by 3 bases and 0 bases, with 20 bases remaining between them. The CDR3 spans 17 residues. The CDR3 DNA sequence: TGCAGCGTTGAGTCGTCCGGCACAGGACACGTGAACACTGAAGCTTTCTTT. This translates into CSVESSGTGHVNTEAFF.

There are many counts of this clonotype. The chain has TRBV27 and TRBJ2-5; 9 bases agree with TRBD1. V dropped 5 bases and J dropped 2; count of bases not matched to a gene: 6. Germline assignment: CDR1 MNHEY and CDR2 SMNVEV (reference sequence). The CDR3 runs 15 residues. In DNA form, the CDR3 reads TGTGCCAGCAGTCCCCGGGACAGGGTACAAGAGACCCAGTACTTC. It encodes CASSPRDRVQETQYF.

This clonotype was observed at least ten times. The V call is TRBV15, the J call TRBJ2-1; D perhaps matches TRBD2 (6 bases). Germline V gives CDR1 LNHNV, CDR2 YYDKDF (reference sequence). This CDR3 contains 17 residues. Deletions cut 0 bases from V and 3 bases from J, with 15 bases between. The CDR3 loop reads CATSRDGGFGLYNEQFF. The CDR3 bases are TGTGCCACCAGCAGAGATGGAGGGTTTGGGCTCTACAATGAGCAGTTCTTC.

This clonotype was observed a few times. The chain combines TRBV6-1 with TRBJ1-1; 7 bases agree with TRBD1. Germline V lookup: CDR1 MNHNS, CDR2 SASEGT. The CDR3 loop spans 14 amino acids. The V segment lost 6 bases and the J segment 4 bases; nucleotides outside the gene matches: 8. CDR3 protein: CASRPRQGSTEAFF. The CDR3 coding sequence is TGTGCCAGCAGGCCGAGACAGGGATCCACTGAAGCTTTCTTT.

The V call is TRBV10-3, the J call TRBJ2-5, with D uncertain. The CDR3 loop spans 13 amino acids. V was shortened by 7 bases and J by 0 bases, with 9 bases between the two germline ends. The germline V gene encodes CDR1 ENHRY and CDR2 SYGVKD. DNA of the CDR3: TGTGCCATCAACGCCCACTACCAAGAGACCCAGTACTTC. Protein product: CAINAHYQETQYF.

This clonotype has just a few counts. The chain combines TRBV4-3 with TRBJ2-3; TRBD2 might be the D (5 bases). V was trimmed by 0 bases and J by 6 bases, leaving 22 bases between them. CDR1 LGHNA and CDR2 YSLEER come from the germline V gene. The length of the CDR3 is 18 residues. CDR3 loop: CASSQDRWTGLVADTQYF. The CDR3 DNA reads as TGCGCCAGCAGCCAAGATCGGTGGACTGGTTTGGTGGCGGATACGCAGTATTTT.

This clonotype has just a few counts. Its ends do not fully match the called genes, so a read error is possible. This chain joins TRBV6-9 and TRBJ2-7; D gene uncertain. Germline CDR1 and CDR2: MNHGY and SVAAGI. The CDR3 sequence is 13 residues long. The CDR3 coding sequence is TGCGCCAGCAACGTAGACGGCTCCTACGAGCAGTACTTC. Protein: CASNVDGSYEQYF.

This clonotype was recorded a few times. This rearrangement joins TRBV4-2 to TRBJ1-5, with 7 bases identical to TRBD1. Germline V gene data show CDR1 as LGHNA and CDR2 as YNFKEQ. V shed 6 bases, J shed 6 bases, and the junction held 5 bases outside the gene matches. The CDR3 consists of 13 residues. The CDR3 protein is CASSEGTVQPQHF. The CDR3 nucleotides are TGTGCCAGCAGTGAAGGGACAGTTCAGCCCCAGCATTTT.

This clonotype was detected ten times or more. This chain connects TRBV7-2 to TRBJ1-1, with D perhaps matching TRBD1 (5 bases). Germline V lookup: CDR1 SGHTA, CDR2 FQGNSA. The CDR3 consists of 14 residues. V was cut by 8 bases and J by 4 bases, with 17 bases left in between. The CDR3 DNA reads as TGTGCCAGCGCACCGTGGATGAGGGGCACTGAAGCTTTCTTT. Translated: CASAPWMRGTEAFF.

This chain joins TRBV6-2 or TRBV6-3 and TRBJ1-3, with a tentative D call TRBD1 (5 bases). Trimming cost V 6 bases and J 2 bases, with 14 bases left between them. The length of the CDR3 is 15 residues. Germline-derived CDR1 and CDR2 are MNHEY and SVGEGT. The CDR3 spells CASRADSYPGNTIYF. The CDR3 bases are TGTGCCAGCAGAGCTGACAGCTACCCTGGAAACACCATATATTTT.

This clonotype was recorded many times. The chain has TRBV30 and TRBJ2-7, with a tentative D call TRBD1 (6 bases). There are 14 residues in the CDR3. Trimming left V 2 bases short and J 6 bases short, with 17 bases between. CDR1 is GTSNPN and CDR2 is SVGIG in the germline V gene (reference sequence). CDR3 loop: CAWSSSGVGAEQYF. The CDR3 DNA is TGTGCCTGGAGTTCTTCAGGGGTCGGGGCCGAGCAGTACTTC.